This note documents a single T cell receptor beta chain sequence. This specimen belongs to a study of follicular helper T cells after annual influenza vaccination. Study-level information: After each seasonal flu vaccination, blood came on days 0, 7 and 28. Some donors were sampled over the 2013-2014, 2014-2015 and 2015-2016 vaccinations.

TCRB was sequenced at Survey level resolution. Sequenced by immunoSEQ multiplex PCR; TCRdb stores in-frame clones only, minus some. The data show about 1,400 clones, just under 85% seen once. Described time point: 2015-2016 season, 7 days after influenza vaccination. ICOS+CD38+ and ICOS-CD38- fractions were sorted from non-naive CD4+CXCR5+PD-1+ cells. The CDR3 spans 19 residues. Germline V lookup: CDR1 KGHSH, CDR2 LQKENI. The junction had 11 bases not matched to a gene; V was cut back by 3 bases and J by 0 bases. The sequence derives from an adult who received the influenza vaccine. The sequencing here drew on CXCR5+ CD38+ circulating T follicular helper cells from blood, taken 7 days after influenza vaccination. Subset of the sample: circulating Tfh, non-naive CD4+CXCR5+PD-1+ (ICOS+CD38+ or ICOS-CD38-). The chain uses TRBV18 and TRBJ2-3, with 11 bases aligning to TRBD2. CDR3 loop: CASSPLAGTSGPSTDTQYF. CDR3 nucleotides: TGTGCCAGCTCACCTCTTGCCGGGACTAGCGGCCCTAGCACAGATACGCAGTATTTT.